These T cell receptor beta chains were read from a single sample in a study of blood T cell repertoires in COVID-19. Using immunoSEQ multiplex PCR, the repertoire was profiled, and TCRdb retains in-frame clones only, with some absent. The table shows 110,000 to 150,000 clones, with 79% occurring only once. Sequencing input: peripheral blood. All receptors derive from a man aged 55-75 years with acute or convalescent COVID-19. The CDR3 runs from the conserved cysteine through the conserved F or W. A D gene is named only where the DNA matches it firmly. The size of a clone is reported for some rows only, either as once, few or many, or as a class for expanded clones.

v_gene	abundance	len	j_gene	d_gene	CDR3nt	CDR3aa
TRBV9	.	18	TRBJ1-3	.	TGTGCCAGCAGCGTAGATCCAGTTTCCACCTCCTCTGGAAACACCATATATTTT	CASSVDPVSTSSGNTIYF
TRBV5-4	.	15	TRBJ1-1	TRBD1	TGTGCCAGCAGCTTAAGACAGGGGATGGGCACTGAAGCTTTCTTT	CASSLRQGMGTEAFF
TRBV9	.	15	TRBJ2-1	TRBD2	TGTGCCAGCAGCCTCCGACTAGCGGACTACAATGAGCAGTTCTTC	CASSLRLADYNEQFF
TRBV5-1	.	16	TRBJ2-2	.	TGCGCCAGCAGCCCACGGCCCCCGGGGAGTACCGGGGAGCTGTTTTTT	CASSPRPPGSTGELFF
TRBV18	.	14	TRBJ1-1	.	TGTGCCAGCTCACCAGGGGGCGGGGGCACTGAAGCTTTCTTT	CASSPGGGGTEAFF
TRBV6-6	once	15	TRBJ2-1	TRBD1	TGTGCCAGCAGTTACCCGACAGGGACAGGAAATGAGCAGTTCTTC	CASSYPTGTGNEQFF
TRBV28	.	17	TRBJ2-2	TRBD1	TGTGCCAGCAGTCCTCCCCCGGGACAGGGGGCGACCGGGGAGCTGTTTTTT	CASSPPPGQGATGELFF
TRBV28	few	14	TRBJ1-3	.	TGTGCCAGCAGTCTTCGGGACACTGGAAACACCATATATTTT	CASSLRDTGNTIYF
TRBV5-4	.	15	TRBJ2-1	TRBD1	TGTGCCAGCAGCTTGGTAGGACAGGGTAAGAATGAGCAGTTCTTC	CASSLVGQGKNEQFF
TRBV11-2	.	16	TRBJ2-1	.	TGTGCCAGCAGCTTCTATTCGGGGCAGGGGAGCAATGAGCAGTTCTTC	CASSFYSGQGSNEQFF
TRBV4-3	.	15	TRBJ2-1	TRBD2	TGCGCCAGCAGCCAAGATATGACTAGCTGGAATGAGCAGTTCTTC	CASSQDMTSWNEQFF
TRBV3-1/TRBV3-2	.	15	TRBJ2-3	TRBD2	TGTGCCAGCAGCCAAGGGACTAGCGGCACAGATACGCAGTATTTT	CASSQGTSGTDTQYF
TRBV7-2	.	13	TRBJ1-2	.	TGTGCCAGCAGCTCCGGACCGAGCGGTGGCTACACCTTC	CASSSGPSGGYTF
TRBV12-3/TRBV12-4	.	12	TRBJ1-2	.	TGTGCCAGCAGTTTCCCTGGGGTCGGGGACACCTTC	CASSFPGVGDTF
TRBV15	.	12	TRBJ2-7	.	TGTGCCACCAGCAGCGGGTACTACGAGCAGTACTTC	CATSSGYYEQYF
TRBV27	.	15	TRBJ2-3	.	TGTGCCAGCAGCTTAGGGACAACCTACACAGATACGCAGTATTTT	CASSLGTTYTDTQYF
TRBV5-1	once	15	TRBJ2-5	TRBD2	TGCGCCAGCAGCTTGGCAAGCGGGAGAGGAGAGACCCAGTACTTC	CASSLASGRGETQYF
TRBV28	.	17	TRBJ1-6	.	TGTGCCAGCAGTTCTCCGGGGATATCCTCCTATAATTCACCCCTCCACTTT	CASSSPGISSYNSPLHF
TRBV5-1	.	13	TRBJ1-2	.	TGCGCCAGCAGTCCGGGCGGGGGCTATGGCTACACCTTC	CASSPGGGYGYTF
TRBV28	.	12	TRBJ1-2	.	TGTGCCAGCAGTTTGAAAGGGGTAGGCTACACCTTC	CASSLKGVGYTF
TRBV6-4	.	13	TRBJ1-1	.	TGTGCCAGCAGTATTACCCTACAGGCTGAAGCTTTCTTT	CASSITLQAEAFF
TRBV6-5	.	15	TRBJ2-7	.	TGTGCCAGCAGTTCCCAGGGAGGGGGGTCCTACGAGCAGTACTTC	CASSSQGGGSYEQYF
TRBV25-1	.	15	TRBJ2-7	TRBD1	TGTGCCAGCAGTGAAGGGCACAGGGGGTATGACGAGCAGTACTTC	CASSEGHRGYDEQYF
TRBV7-2	.	17	TRBJ2-7	.	TGTGCCAGCAGCCCTACAATAGCCGGGAGTTATATTTACGAGCAGTACTTC	CASSPTIAGSYIYEQYF
TRBV30	few	12	TRBJ1-1	.	TGTGCGGGGGGGTGGGAGAACACTGAAGCTTTCTTT	CAGGWENTEAFF
TRBV28	.	12	TRBJ2-3	.	TGTGCCAGCACCACTTCTACAGATACGCAGTATTTT	CASTTSTDTQYF
TRBV28	.	15	TRBJ1-5	TRBD1	TGTGCCAGCCGAGTAGGGGGCGTCAGCAATCAGCCCCAGCATTTT	CASRVGGVSNQPQHF
TRBV5-1	.	14	TRBJ1-1	.	TGCGCCAGCAGCCCGGGAGGGGCCTGGACTGAAGCTTTCTTT	CASSPGGAWTEAFF
TRBV5-4	.	15	TRBJ1-6	.	TGTGCCAGCAGCTTGGCACGGACTCCGGATTCACCCCTCCACTTT	CASSLARTPDSPLHF
TRBV27	few	16	TRBJ2-2	TRBD2	TGTGCCAGCAGCCGACTAGCGGGAGGAAGTACCGGGGAGCTGTTTTTT	CASSRLAGGSTGELFF
TRBV30	once	11	TRBJ2-7	.	TGTGCCTGGAGTCAAAGCGACGAGCAGTACTTC	CAWSQSDEQYF
TRBV25-1	once	14	TRBJ2-1	.	TGTGCCAGCAGTATCACAGGGTCGTGGAATGAGCAGTTCTTC	CASSITGSWNEQFF
TRBV7-9	.	16	TRBJ1-5	TRBD1	TGTGCCAGCAGCGCCGGGACAGCCCAGGGCAATCAGCCCCAGCATTTT	CASSAGTAQGNQPQHF
TRBV7-2	.	16	TRBJ2-2	TRBD2	TGTGCCTCCGGGAGCGGTAGCGGGGTTAACACCGGGGAGCTGTTTTTT	CASGSGSGVNTGELFF
TRBV7-2	.	14	TRBJ2-1	.	TGTGCCAGCAGACCTAGCCCGGGGGACAATGAGCAGTTCTTC	CASRPSPGDNEQFF
TRBV6-2/TRBV6-3	.	15	TRBJ2-5	.	TGTGCCAGCACCCCAATGGGCCTCATCCAAGAGACCCAGTACTTC	CASTPMGLIQETQYF
TRBV3-1/TRBV3-2	.	14	TRBJ2-5	TRBD2	TGTGCCAGCATGGACCACCGGGGGGTTGAGACCCAGTACTTC	CASMDHRGVETQYF
TRBV19	.	16	TRBJ1-6	.	TGTGCCAGTAGTCCCGCCACTCAGGGTACGACGTCACCCCTCCACTTT	CASSPATQGTTSPLHF
TRBV19	.	12	TRBJ2-7	TRBD1	TGTGCCACATCCGGGACAGGGTACGAGCAGTACTTC	CATSGTGYEQYF
TRBV15	few	18	TRBJ1-2	.	TGTGCCACCAGCAGAATCCTCTGGGCCTCATTTACTAACTATGGCTACACCTTC	CATSRILWASFTNYGYTF